The entry below gives a single T cell receptor (beta chain) sequence along with its context. Its antigen is currently unknown. The entry originates in a study of T-cell memory formation after mild COVID-19. Points from the study as a whole: Pre-infection memory harbored some responding clones, suggesting cross-reactive memory joined. Confirmation was lacking for SARS-CoV-2 specificity of second-wave clones that peaked on day 37. Shrinking CD4+ clones resided mostly in CM and EM, and CD8+ ones in EMRA.

CDR3 length equals 13 residues. Looked up from germline, CDR1 is SGHTA and CDR2 is FQGTGA. Trimming removed 5 bases at V and 16 bases at J, with 21 bases between. One entry per CDR3 protein results from TCRdb running MiXCR on the 5' RACE reads. The sample consists of 220,000 or so distinct CDR3 sequences, around 9.5% of them appearing once. The sequencing sample was made of PBMCs or a T cell subset sorted from them (not recorded which). The chain employs TRBV7-3 and TRBJ2-4; TRBD1 or TRBD2 may be the D gene (5 bases each). The sequence was obtained from a man aged 18 to 30 who had mild COVID-19 (a few samples of this study predate the infection). Cell type and time point are not known. CDR3 sequence reads: CASSVNPGTQFYF. DNA of the CDR3: TGTGCCAGCAGCGTAAACCCCGGGACCCAATTTTACTTC.